This T cell receptor beta chain was identified in a study of human T cells and chemical hapten exposure. Study-level background: Throughout a study of 20 to 30 weeks, patients underwent weekly scalp administration of diphenylcyclopropenone doses.

Trimming stripped 5 bases from V and 7 bases from J, with 9 bases between. Germline loops: CDR1 LNHDA, CDR2 SQIVND (reference sequence). The CDR3 loop spans 11 amino acids. Time point described: pre-sensitization, week 0. The treatment is: therapeutic diphenylcyclopropenone sensitization with weekly scalp DPC. This clonotype came up a few times. TCRdb re-called the RACE reads with MiXCR, one entry per CDR3 protein. The sample includes fewer than 300,000 distinct CDR3 sequences, around 7.3% of them seen just once. The TCR was taken from a man aged 18 to 30 with alopecia areata. Some clones in this sample may be carry-over from other donors' samples. V and J are TRBV19 and TRBJ2-7; unclear D gene. The sample here was whole blood, taken in connection with sensitization to the hapten diphenylcyclopropenone (DPC). This chain's CDR3 is CASSSAWEQYF. For the CDR3, the DNA is TGTGCCAGTAGTTCTGCCTGGGAGCAGTACTTC.